This T cell receptor (beta chain) is drawn from a study of radiation and T cells in renal cell carcinoma. Overall study results and limits: Irradiated tumors had higher TCR clonality than control tumors. In blood, top tumor clones expanded by 2 weeks, shrinking by 4.

A few counts support this clone. What it binds is not known. Treatment specified: 15 Gy SBRT to primary tumor, nephrectomy 4 weeks later. Clear cell pathology was present in this patient's renal cell carcinoma. Assay used: immunoSEQ multiplex PCR; TCRdb lists only in-frame clones, some missing. Among about 22,000 clones listed, about 50% were seen once. This CDR3 has 14 amino acids. V shed 5 bases, J shed 7 bases, and the junction held 10 bases outside the gene matches. The germline gives CDR1 KGHSH, CDR2 LQKENI. The sample was tumor tissue, taken from a patient whose treatment included radiotherapy and nephrectomy. The V gene is TRBV18, the J gene TRBJ2-7; TRBD2 agrees at 8 bases. This clonotype was sampled from a woman in her fifties or sixties with renal cell carcinoma. Here the CDR3 reads CASSVQRGFLEQYF. The CDR3 coding sequence is TGTGCCAGCTCAGTCCAGCGGGGGTTTCTGGAGCAGTACTTC.